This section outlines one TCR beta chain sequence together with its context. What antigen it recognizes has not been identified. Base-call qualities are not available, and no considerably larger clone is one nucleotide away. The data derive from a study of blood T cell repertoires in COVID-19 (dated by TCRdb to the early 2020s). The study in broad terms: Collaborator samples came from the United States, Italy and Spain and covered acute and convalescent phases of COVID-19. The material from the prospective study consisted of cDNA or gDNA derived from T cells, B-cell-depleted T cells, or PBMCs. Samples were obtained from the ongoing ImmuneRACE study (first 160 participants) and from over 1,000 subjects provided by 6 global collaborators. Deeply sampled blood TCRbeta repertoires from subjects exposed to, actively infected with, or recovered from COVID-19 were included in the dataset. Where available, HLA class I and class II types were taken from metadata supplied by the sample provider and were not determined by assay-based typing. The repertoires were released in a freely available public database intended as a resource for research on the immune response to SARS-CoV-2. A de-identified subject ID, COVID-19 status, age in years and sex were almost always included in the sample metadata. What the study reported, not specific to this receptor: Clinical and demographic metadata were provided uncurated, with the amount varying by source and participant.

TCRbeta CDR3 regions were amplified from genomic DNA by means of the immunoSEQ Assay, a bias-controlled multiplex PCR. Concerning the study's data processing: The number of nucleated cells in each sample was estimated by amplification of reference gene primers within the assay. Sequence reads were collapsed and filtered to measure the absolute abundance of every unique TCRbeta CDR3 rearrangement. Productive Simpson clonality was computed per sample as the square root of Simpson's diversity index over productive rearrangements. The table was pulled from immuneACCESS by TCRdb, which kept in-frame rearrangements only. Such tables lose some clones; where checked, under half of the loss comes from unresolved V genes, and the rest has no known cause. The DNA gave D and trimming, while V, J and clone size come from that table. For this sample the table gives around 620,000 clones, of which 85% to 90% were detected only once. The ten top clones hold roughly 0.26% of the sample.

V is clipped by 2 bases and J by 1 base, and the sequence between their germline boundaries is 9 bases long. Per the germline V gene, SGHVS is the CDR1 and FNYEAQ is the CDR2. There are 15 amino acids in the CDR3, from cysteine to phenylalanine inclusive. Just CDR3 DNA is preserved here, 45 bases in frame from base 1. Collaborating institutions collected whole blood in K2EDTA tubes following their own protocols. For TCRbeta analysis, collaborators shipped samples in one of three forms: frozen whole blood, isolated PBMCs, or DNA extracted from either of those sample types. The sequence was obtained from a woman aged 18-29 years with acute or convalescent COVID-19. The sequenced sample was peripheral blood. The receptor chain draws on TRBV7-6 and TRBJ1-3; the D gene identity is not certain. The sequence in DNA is TGTGCCAGCAGCTTAAACACGGGTTCTGGAAACACCATATATTTT. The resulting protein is CASSLNTGSGNTIYF.